This T cell receptor beta chain was sequenced for a study of blood T cell repertoires in COVID-19. Deletions cut 4 bases from V and 4 bases from J, with 11 bases between. There are 14 residues in the CDR3. Per germline, CDR1 SGDLS and CDR2 YYNGEE. Cohorts were based on clinical histories the participants reported. Recovery meant two consecutive negative NP/OP PCR tests, professional clearance, or resolved symptoms. Assay used: immunoSEQ multiplex PCR; TCRdb lists only in-frame clones, some missing. Among more than 300,000 clones listed, roughly 91% were seen once. This clone was counted a single time. V is TRBV9 and J is TRBJ2-2; D is undetermined. The receptor was isolated from a woman between 18 and 29 years old who had recovered from COVID-19. The specimen was PBMCs or T cells enriched from blood (not recorded which). The CDR3 region is CASSPHPGTGELFF. CDR3 nucleotide sequence: TGTGCCAGCAGCCCACACCCGGGCACCGGGGAGCTGTTTTTT.